A single sample is the source of the 7 T cell receptor beta chains below, sequenced in a study of blood T cell repertoires in COVID-19. Assay used: immunoSEQ multiplex PCR; TCRdb lists only in-frame clones, some missing. The data contain about 250,000 clones, 75% to 90% of them singletons. Sequenced sample: PBMCs or T cells enriched from blood (not recorded which). The receptors stem from a woman in her late teens or twenties who had recovered from COVID-19.

CDR3 sequence: CASREGQGNQPQHF. The CDR3 nucleotides are TGTGCCAGCAGGGAGGGACAGGGCAATCAGCCCCAGCATTTT. J is TRBJ1-5 and V is TRBV6-5; TRBD1 matches at 8 bases. The CDR3 totals 14 residues. Trimming removed 6 bases from V and 2 bases from J; junction bases left unmatched: 3. Germline values: CDR1 MNHEY, CDR2 SVGAGI.

The chain is built from TRBV5-6 and TRBJ2-3; 10 bases fit TRBD2. The CDR3 totals 17 residues. The V gene's germline CDR1 is SGHDT and CDR2 YYEEEE. V lost 1 base, J lost 7 bases, and 12 bases stayed unmatched. CDR3 amino acids: CASSLSLAGALTNTQYF. In nucleotides, the CDR3 is TGTGCCAGCAGCTTGTCGCTAGCGGGGGCCCTTACTAATACGCAGTATTTT.

This clone was seen more than once but under ten times. The CDR3 sequence: CASSRDTGGSTQPQHF. The CDR3, as DNA: TGTGCCAGCAGCCGAGACACAGGGGGATCGACTCAGCCCCAGCATTTT. This rearrangement joins TRBV5-6 to TRBJ1-5, with TRBD1 identical over 8 bases. The CDR3 extends over 16 amino acids. V was pared by 4 bases and J by 6 bases, with 12 bases of the junction left unmatched. Germline CDR1 is SGHDT and CDR2 is YYEEEE.

The V gene is TRBV2, the J gene TRBJ2-3; 7 bases agree with TRBD2. The V segment lost 1 base and the J segment 6 bases; nucleotides outside the gene matches: 13. Germline V gives CDR1 SNHLY, CDR2 FYNNEI. CDR3 length: 17 amino acids. CDR3 sequence reads: CASSEGAGDGLGDTQYF. As DNA, the CDR3 is TGTGCCAGCAGTGAAGGCGCGGGAGACGGCCTGGGGGATACGCAGTATTTT.

This chain joins TRBV27 and TRBJ1-6, with 8 bases identical to TRBD1. J gave up 11 bases and V 6 bases, and 12 bases lay outside the gene matches. CDR1 is MNHEY, CDR2 SMNVEV, per germline (reference sequence). The CDR3 runs to 15 residues. In nucleotides, the CDR3 is TGTGCCAGCAGCCTCCAGGACAGGGTTCGGGCACCCCTCCACTTT. Protein sequence: CASSLQDRVRAPLHF.

This chain uses TRBV6-5 with TRBJ1-4; TRBD1 might be the D (5 bases). The germline V gene has CDR1 MNHEY and CDR2 SVGAGI. Between the trimmed V and J ends, which lost 8 bases and 7 bases, there was a span of 14 bases. There are 13 residues in the CDR3. The CDR3 bases are TGTGCCAGCTGTCCAGGGATGTTTGAAAAACTGTTTTTT. Encoded protein: CASCPGMFEKLFF.

The V call is TRBV10-1, the J call TRBJ2-3, with D unclear. Trimming stripped 6 bases from V and 0 bases from J, with 7 bases between. Germline assignment: CDR1 WNHNN and CDR2 SYGVQD (reference sequence). The CDR3 is 13 residues long. The DNA of the CDR3 is TGCGCCAGCAGGAGATCGAGCACAGATACGCAGTATTTT. It is translated as CASRRSSTDTQYF.